Shown below are 11 T cell receptor beta chains from a single sample sequenced in a study of blood T cell repertoires in COVID-19. The protocol was immunoSEQ multiplex PCR, while the TCRdb copy is restricted to in-frame clones and leaves out a portion. The sample has about 130,000 clones; 84% are singletons. The sequencing sample was made of peripheral blood. The source is a woman over 75 with acute or convalescent COVID-19.

The chain has TRBV3-1 (or the pseudogene TRBV3-2) and TRBJ2-7; the match to TRBD1 covers 8 bases. J was trimmed by 5 bases and V by 4 bases; bases with no gene match: 7. The V gene's germline CDR1 is LGHDT and CDR2 YNNKEL (reference sequence). The CDR3 consists of 14 residues. CDR3 coding DNA: TGTGCCAGCAGCCCTCGGACAGGGTCAAACGAGCAGTACTTC. Translation gives CASSPRTGSNEQYF.

The DNA of the CDR3 is TGTGCCAGCAGCCTCGGAGAGAGCAATCAGCCCCAGCATTTT. This sequence encodes CASSLGESNQPQHF. J is TRBJ1-5 and V is TRBV3-1 (or the pseudogene TRBV3-2); no clear D gene. V dropped 4 bases and J dropped 1 base, with 8 bases sitting between them. The CDR3 sequence is 14 residues long. Germline V CDR1 and CDR2: LGHDT, YNNKEL (reference sequence).

The rearrangement uses TRBV12-5 and TRBJ1-1; 8 bases fit TRBD1. This CDR3 is built from 15 residues. Germline CDR1 reads LGHNT; CDR2 reads FRNRAP. The J segment lost 4 bases and the V segment lost 6 bases, leaving 10 bases of the junction unmatched. CDR3 DNA: TGTGCTAGTGGGTCTCTCAGGGGGCGCGCCACTGAAGCTTTCTTT. Protein sequence: CASGSLRGRATEAFF.

This chain connects TRBV7-6 to TRBJ2-2; D possibly corresponds to TRBD2 (5 bases). The CDR3 totals 17 residues. Germline-derived CDR1 and CDR2 are SGHVS and FNYEAQ. Trimming took 0 bases from V and 2 from J, leaving 13 bases between them. DNA of the CDR3: TGTGCCAGCAGCTTAGCGTGGACTCCAATTAACACCGGGGAGCTGTTTTTT. Translation gives CASSLAWTPINTGELFF.

The chain uses TRBV19 and TRBJ1-2, with D tentatively TRBD1 (5 bases). The ends were cut back, 4 bases at V and 7 bases at J, with 10 bases in the middle. The CDR3 totals 12 residues. The germline gives CDR1 LNHDA, CDR2 SQIVND (reference sequence). The CDR3 loop reads CASSTGTRGYTF. The CDR3 coding sequence is TGTGCCAGTAGTACCGGGACTCGTGGCTACACCTTC.

The chain uses TRBV4-3 and TRBJ1-2; 9 positions match TRBD1. V was pared by 0 bases and J by 6 bases, with 11 bases of the junction left unmatched. Germline values: CDR1 LGHNA, CDR2 YSLEER. This CDR3 has 17 amino acids. The CDR3 DNA reads TGCGCCAGCAGCCAAGATTGGCCGGGACAGGGTCATGATGGCTACACCTTC. As protein: CASSQDWPGQGHDGYTF.

The rearrangement links TRBV9 to TRBJ2-3; TRBD1 aligns across 10 bases. CDR3 length: 15 amino acids. CDR1 SGDLS and CDR2 YYNGEE come from the germline V gene. V dropped 4 bases and J dropped 5; count of bases not matched to a gene: 7. The CDR3, as DNA: TGTGCCAGCAGCTTCCGGGACAGGGGAGGAGATACGCAGTATTTT. Encoded protein: CASSFRDRGGDTQYF.

CDR3 nucleotide sequence: TGTGCCAGCAGCCAAGATTTAGGGCTAGCGGGAGTCAATGAGCAGTTCTTC. Protein: CASSQDLGLAGVNEQFF. The chain couples TRBV3-1 (or the pseudogene TRBV3-2) to TRBJ2-1, with 10 nucleotides matching TRBD2. Germline values: CDR1 LGHDT, CDR2 YNNKEL (reference sequence). This CDR3 has 17 amino acids. With 0 bases clipped from V and 6 bases from J, the junction kept 8 bases outside the gene matches.

This chain joins TRBV30 and TRBJ1-1, with TRBD1 as a possible D gene (6 bases). V gave up 4 bases and J gave up 5 bases, with 8 bases separating them. The CDR3 is 11 residues long. Per the germline V gene, CDR1 is GTSNPN and CDR2 is SVGIG (reference sequence). The CDR3 nucleotides read TGTGCCTGGATTAGGGGGACTGAAGCTTTCTTT. Residues: CAWIRGTEAFF.

The chain combines TRBV6-5 with TRBJ2-7, with 9 bases matching TRBD2. Germline V gives CDR1 MNHEY, CDR2 SVGAGI. This CDR3 has 14 amino acids. V was pared by 10 bases and J by 1 base, with 8 bases of the junction left unmatched. DNA for the CDR3: TGTGCCACCGCTAGGACTAGCGTTTCCTACGAGCAGTACTTC. It yields the protein CATARTSVSYEQYF.

The chain couples TRBV7-8 to TRBJ2-1; 10 bases agree with TRBD1. J was trimmed by 9 bases and V by 5 bases; bases with no gene match: 7. Germline V gene data show CDR1 as SGHVS and CDR2 as FQNEAQ. The CDR3 totals 14 residues. The CDR3 is CASSMDRGLGEQFF. Written as DNA, the CDR3 is TGTGCCAGCAGCATGGACAGGGGGTTGGGTGAGCAGTTCTTC.